Included here is one TCR beta chain sequence, with context. Sequencing was performed with immunoSEQ multiplex PCR; in TCRdb, only in-frame clones are kept and a portion is missing. Among about 1 million clones listed, roughly 80% were seen once. This record comes from a study of shared clonotypes between healthy human individuals. V lost 9 bases and J lost 2, with 20 bases in between. The CDR3 spans 15 residues. Germline loops: CDR1 SNHLY, CDR2 FYNNEI. Sequencing was performed on memory CD4+ T cells sorted from blood. Subset denoted: CD45RA-negative fraction. The sequence was obtained from a man in his late teens or twenties in good health. The chain recombines TRBV2 with TRBJ2-7; maybe TRBD2 (6 bases). The CDR3 here is CASQRGGSGAYEQYF. In DNA form, the CDR3 reads TGTGCCAGTCAGAGGGGTGGTTCGGGAGCCTACGAGCAGTACTTC. Combining the CDR3 with reference TRBV2 and TRBJ2-7 gives the whole variable domain EPEVTQTPSHQVTQMGQEVILRCVPISNHLYFYWYRQILGQKVEFLVSFYNNEISEKSEIFDDQFSVERPDGSNFTLKIRSTKLEDSAMYFCASQRGGSGAYEQYFGPGTRLTVT.